This entry is about one T cell receptor beta chain. The sample comes from a study of cytomegalovirus exposure and HLA in healthy donors. The CDR3 loop spans 11 amino acids. V shed 4 bases and J shed 7 bases, with 8 bases lying between them. Germline values: CDR1 SGHRS, CDR2 YFSETQ. Both 60 Vbeta primers and 13 Jbeta primers went into the PCR. The table came from immunoSEQ multiplex PCR; TCRdb's copy has only in-frame clones and leaves some out. The table lists about 240,000 clones, around 81% of them singletons. This TCR was sampled from a woman in her sixties or seventies in good health and CMV-seropositive. This chain joins TRBV5-1 and TRBJ1-1; possible D gene TRBD1, 6 bases. Sequenced sample: PBMCs. The DNA for the CDR3 is TGCGCCAGCAGCCTGGACAGTGAAGCTTTCTTT. Amino acids: CASSLDSEAFF.